At least ten counts were recorded for the clone carrying this TCR beta chain. Its antigen remains unknown. These data are taken from a study of identical twins. Study-wide findings and caveats: Partly confounded zero-insertion analyses could result from invariant MAIT and iNKT cells.

V was trimmed by 7 bases and J by 4 bases, leaving 2 bases between them. This CDR3 comprises 10 residues. Germline V gives CDR1 MNHNY, CDR2 SVGAGI (reference sequence). TCRdb redid the calling of the 5' RACE reads with MiXCR, one entry per CDR3 protein. Of 120,000 to 150,000 distinct CDR3 sequences listed, roughly 3.2% are singletons. This chain links TRBV6-6 with TRBJ1-3; D remains ambiguous. Sequencing was done on a sample of memory T cells sorted from blood. This sequence originates from a man aged 18 to 35 in good health. DNA for the CDR3: TGTGCCAGCACCGGAAACACCATATATTTT. Its protein is CASTGNTIYF.